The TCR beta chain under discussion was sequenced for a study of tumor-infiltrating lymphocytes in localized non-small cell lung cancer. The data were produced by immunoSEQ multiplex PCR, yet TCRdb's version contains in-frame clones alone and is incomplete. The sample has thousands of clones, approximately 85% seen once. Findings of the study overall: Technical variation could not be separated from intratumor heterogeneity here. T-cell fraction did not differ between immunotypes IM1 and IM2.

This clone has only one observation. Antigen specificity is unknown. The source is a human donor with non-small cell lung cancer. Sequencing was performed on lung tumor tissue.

The CDR3 DNA follows: TGTGCCAGCAGTTTAATGGGGGCTACCGGGGAGCTGTTTTTT. Amino acids: CASSLMGATGELFF. The chain combines TRBV27 with TRBJ2-2; D might be TRBD1 (6 bases). The CDR3 spans 14 residues. V shed 2 bases and J shed 5 bases, with 9 bases lying between them. Germline lookup yields CDR1 MNHEY and CDR2 SMNVEV (reference sequence).